The 10 T cell receptor beta chains below all came from one sample that was sequenced in a study of T cell repertoires in cytomegalovirus infection. TCRdb redid the calling of the reads with MiXCR, one entry per CDR3 protein. The sample has 800,000 to 950,000 distinct CDR3 sequences, around a third seen once. What these receptors recognize is not known. This specimen consisted of cultured CD8+ T cells from PBMCs, obtained from culture after CMV antigen stimulation. Source of these receptors: a human donor in good health (CMV status not recorded). Some clones in this sample may be carry-over from other donors' samples.

Turning to this clonotype: The junction differs from germline at one of its ends, possibly a read error. CDR3 nucleotide sequence: TGTGCCAACAGCCCCGGGGTTTTAGGGGAACAGGGTGGCACTGAAGCTTTCTTT. Its protein is CANSPGVLGEQGGTEAFF. This chain connects TRBV7-9 to TRBJ1-1; possible D gene TRBD1, 6 bases. Germline V gives CDR1 SEHNR, CDR2 FQNEAQ (reference sequence). There are 18 residues in the CDR3.

This chain connects TRBV7-6 to TRBJ2-3; 7 bases agree with TRBD1. The V gene end was trimmed by 4 bases and the J gene end by 3 bases; junction bases not matched to a gene: 13. This CDR3 is 17 amino acids long. The germline V gene has CDR1 SGHVS and CDR2 FNYEAQ. The CDR3 DNA follows: TGTGCCAGCAGCTCCGCCGGGACAGAAGGAAATACAGATACGCAGTATTTT. Translated, it gives CASSSAGTEGNTDTQYF.

This clonotype was recorded a few times. The chain employs TRBV6-5 and TRBJ2-6; D is unresolved. Between the trimmed V and J ends, which lost 0 bases and 1 base, there was a span of 13 bases. The CDR3 length is 18 residues. The germline V gene has CDR1 MNHEY and CDR2 SVGAGI. The CDR3 protein is CASSYSTASRSGANVLTF. The CDR3 region has the DNA TGTGCCAGCAGTTACTCGACTGCCAGTCGGTCTGGGGCCAACGTCCTGACTTTC.

This clonotype has a handful of counts. The CDR3 DNA sequence: TGTGCCATCAGCCTCGGACAGGGGCAGAACACTGAAGCTTTCTTT. This encodes CAISLGQGQNTEAFF. The gene calls are TRBV10-3 and TRBJ1-1; 9 bases line up with TRBD1. This CDR3 is built from 15 residues. CDR1 and CDR2 from the germline V gene are ENHRY and SYGVKD. With 6 bases clipped from V and 1 base from J, the junction kept 6 bases outside the gene matches.

V usage is TRBV4-3 and J usage is TRBJ1-5; D might be TRBD1 (6 bases). The germline V gene encodes CDR1 LGHNA and CDR2 YSLEER. Trimming removed 4 bases from V and 3 bases from J, with 10 bases in between. CDR3 length: 14 amino acids. The CDR3 DNA sequence: TGCGCCAGCAGCCGCGACAGGTACAATCAGCCCCAGCATTTT. Its translation: CASSRDRYNQPQHF.

The chain carries TRBV6-2 or TRBV6-3 and TRBJ1-1; D unclear. Between the trimmed V and J ends, which lost 4 bases and 0 bases, there was a span of 15 bases. CDR3 length: 16 residues. Looked up from germline, CDR1 is MNHEY and CDR2 is SVGEGT. In DNA form, the CDR3 reads TGTGCCAGCAGTTTTTACCCGACGGTATTGAACACTGAAGCTTTCTTT. Its translation is CASSFYPTVLNTEAFF.

The chain has TRBV28 and TRBJ2-1, with 7 bases fitting TRBD2. V trimming: 5 bases; J trimming: 2 bases; junction bases outside the gene matches: 3. The CDR3 is made up of 14 amino acids. Germline lookup yields CDR1 MDHEN and CDR2 SYDVKM. The CDR3 loop is CASSQRGAYNEQFF. CDR3 sequence (DNA): TGTGCCAGCAGTCAACGGGGGGCCTACAATGAGCAGTTCTTC.

The chain is built from TRBV27 and TRBJ2-1; 11 bases map to TRBD1. This CDR3 is 15 amino acids long. The V segment lost 4 bases and the J segment 6 bases; nucleotides outside the gene matches: 5. Germline V CDR1 and CDR2: MNHEY, SMNVEV (reference sequence). The CDR3 reads CASSSGQGGGNEQFF. The CDR3 nucleotides read TGTGCCAGCAGTTCGGGACAGGGGGGAGGCAATGAGCAGTTCTTC.

The rearrangement links TRBV19 to TRBJ2-5, with D uncertain. V gave up 6 bases and J gave up 4 bases, with 15 bases separating them. The CDR3 is made up of 14 amino acids. Germline-derived CDR1 and CDR2 are LNHDA and SQIVND (reference sequence). CDR3 in amino acids: CASSHLTDLETQYF. The CDR3 nucleotides are TGTGCCAGTAGCCATTTGACTGATTTAGAGACCCAGTACTTC.

A few counts support this clonotype. The genes are TRBV6-4 and TRBJ2-7; TRBD1 aligns across 8 bases. This CDR3 comprises 14 residues. Germline V gene data show CDR1 as MRHNA and CDR2 as SNTAGT. The ends lost 6 bases at V and 6 bases at J; junction bases unmatched: 10. CDR3 nucleotides: TGTGCCAGCAGGGCGACAGGGGCGCTAAGCGAGCAGTACGTC. Translated: CASRATGALSEQYV.